The entry that follows covers one T cell receptor (beta chain) sequence. These data are taken from a study of T cell changes during pregnancy in multiple sclerosis. This CDR3 has 12 amino acids. The V end was cut by 6 bases, the J end by 6 bases, with 14 bases between. Germline lookup yields CDR1 SQVTM and CDR2 ANQGSEA. TCRdb's copy holds only in-frame clones and misses some; the assay was immunoSEQ multiplex PCR. Of approximately 60,000 clones listed, about 93% are singletons. The receptor comes from a female donor with multiple sclerosis, enrolled in a pregnancy study. This chain links TRBV29-1 with TRBJ1-2; D gene unclear. The source was CD8+ T cells from peripheral blood mononuclear cells, collected in the second trimester of pregnancy. The chain's CDR3 is CSVEPGINGYTF. The CDR3 DNA reads as TGCAGCGTAGAACCGGGAATCAATGGCTACACCTTC.